The following is a TCR beta chain sequence with its context. Antigen unknown. The data were taken from a study of T cell responses to AZD1222 COVID-19 vaccine. Looking at the study overall: Some second doses came at about 4 weeks and others at about 12 weeks; these were pooled. Study results and limitations: Females made up more of the donors, who were largely white British, and clonal diversity may have come out too low. Researchers took repertoire samples only after the peak T cell response had come. Once two AZD1222 doses were given, Spike-specific TCR breadth and depth went up.

Sequencing was performed with immunoSEQ multiplex PCR; in TCRdb, only in-frame clones are kept and a portion is missing. The table lists 95,000 to 100,000 clones, 90% of them singletons. The sequencing used peripheral blood, collected on day 0 of AZD1222 vaccination. The TCR sequence derives from an adult in good health.

CDR3 in amino acids: CASSQDWAAGANVLTF. The CDR3 DNA follows: TGCGCCAGCAGCCAAGATTGGGCGGCTGGGGCCAACGTCCTGACTTTC. The V gene is TRBV4-1, the J gene TRBJ2-6; D gene uncertain. The CDR3 is made up of 16 amino acids. Trimming left V 0 bases short and J 2 bases short, with 8 bases between. Germline lookup yields CDR1 MGHRA and CDR2 YSYEKL.